The clone carrying this TCR beta chain has more than one count but fewer than ten. What it binds is not known. Using constant-segment primers, 5'RACE produced TCR alpha and TCR beta cDNA libraries carrying sample barcodes and UMIs. TCRdb reprocessed the 5' RACE reads via MiXCR and lists one record per CDR3 protein. The sample has 350,000 or so distinct CDR3 sequences; under 15% are singletons. These data belong to a study of T-cell memory formation after mild COVID-19. The study, taken as a whole, reports: CD4+ clones that contracted lay mainly in CM and EM; CD8+ ones lay in EMRA.

Trimming stripped 1 base from V and 5 bases from J, with 11 bases between. This CDR3 spans 14 amino acids. Per the germline V gene, CDR1 is SGHAT and CDR2 is FQNNGV. V gene TRBV11-2 combines with J gene TRBJ2-5; D remains unclear. Sequenced input: PBMCs or a T cell subset sorted from them (not recorded which). This TCR came from a young man who had mild COVID-19 (a few samples of this study predate the infection). Cell type and time point are not known. Here the CDR3 DNA reads TGTGCCAGCAGCTTAGCTTCGGTGGGGGAGACCCAGTACTTC. This sequence encodes CASSLASVGETQYF.